The sequence of this T cell receptor beta chain was determined in a study of early T cells in non-severe SARS-CoV-2 infection. Study background: The sequenced material was bulk RNA from unsorted whole blood, and its chains were unpaired. General observations from the study: The VDJdb matching leaned toward anti-spike CD8 responses and overlooked private and CD4 specificities.

The CDR3 sequence is 12 residues long. Germline CDR1 is MNHEY and CDR2 is SMNVEV (reference sequence). V lost 5 bases, J lost 7 bases, and 12 bases lay in between. This clonotype was detected many times. As yet, its antigen is unknown. cDNA molecules, individually, were tagged with unique molecular identifiers. MiXCR, run by TCRdb on the 5' RACE reads, gives a single entry per CDR3 protein. The profile shows some 57,000 distinct CDR3 sequences, 9.5% to 15% of them singletons. Sequenced sample: whole blood. The chain uses TRBV27 and TRBJ2-7, with D perhaps matching TRBD1 (5 bases). The receptor was isolated from an adult who was a healthcare worker with PCR-confirmed SARS-CoV-2 infection or an uninfected control (not recorded which). In nucleotides, the CDR3 is TGTGCCAGCAGTGCCAGGGTCGGGGAGCAGTACTTC. Translating gives CASSARVGEQYF.